This T cell receptor (beta chain) was identified in a study of shared clonotypes between healthy human individuals. The study, taken as a whole, reports: Across a handful of donors, naive CD4 shared 5% to 6%, naive CD8 more than 3%, memory CD4 about 2.5%, memory CD8 0.4% to 0.5%.

Naive CD8 cells, CD45RO-negative and positively selected for CCR7, excluded terminally differentiated effector memory CD45RA+ cells. Every contributor of samples was a Caucasian grown-up residing in Nashville, Tennessee. V was shortened by 3 bases and J by 7 bases, with 15 bases between the two germline ends. CDR3 size: 15 residues. Germline V CDR1 and CDR2: MDHEN, SYDVKM. With respect to this clone: Its antigen is currently unknown.

Measured with immunoSEQ multiplex PCR; TCRdb has only the in-frame clones, and not every one. This sample carries over 2,000,000 clones, over 85% of them seen once, and the ten largest clones take about 1.6%. Sequencing was carried out using naive CD8+ T cells from PBMCs. The sequence came from a man aged 18-30 years in good health. Some clones in this sample may be carry-over from other donors' samples. The chain is built from TRBV28 and TRBJ2-2; D remains unclear. CDR3: CASSFPIRSDGELFF. CDR3 bases: TGTGCCAGCAGTTTCCCTATTAGGTCTGACGGGGAGCTGTTTTTT. Based on the CDR3 plus reference TRBV28 and TRBJ2-2, the full variable domain is DVKVTQSSRYLVKRTGEKVFLECVQDMDHENMFWYRQDPGLGLRLIYFSYDVKMKEKGDIPEGYSVSREKKERFSLILESASTNQTSMYLCASSFPIRSDGELFFGEGSRLTVL.